This T cell receptor (beta chain) was identified in a study of T cells expressing NK-cell markers (dated by TCRdb to the early 2020s). Broadly, across the study: TCR beta-chain repertoires were profiled in sorted CD3+CD56+NKG2C+, CD3+CD56+NKG2C- and CD3+CD56-NKG2C+ T-cell subsets from seven or eight donors. Libraries were sequenced as 2 x 150 bp reads on Illumina HiSeq 2000/2500, MiSeq or NextSeq. Among the eight sequenced donors, only one was HCMV-seronegative, while the other seven were HCMV-seropositive. The eight sequenced donors were randomly selected healthy volunteers, three men and five women. Broader findings and caveats from the paper: For several donors, the dominant CD3+CD56+NKG2C+ clonotypes were among the top 10 CD8+ clonotypes and accounted for about 1.0-7.0% of CD8+ T cells. Those dominant clonotypes were again the most abundant among CD3+CD56-NKG2C+ cells in several donors, at roughly 25-60.1%. It remained unclear whether the expanded NKG2C-expressing T cell clones were specific for HCMV antigens.

A note on this clonotype: The specificity of this receptor is unknown.

This sample was sequenced with an Illumina HiSeq 2000. The TCR beta cDNA libraries were made using 5'RACE template switching, a step that added both a universal primer site and unique molecular identifiers. Priming for cDNA synthesis came from the TCR beta constant segment, and two successive PCR amplification steps followed. As for the original processing: Reads were demultiplexed and grouped by UMI with MIGEC, and clonotypes were assembled and quantified with MiTCR. To exclude erroneous sequences, any TCR cDNA sequence not supported by at least two reads was discarded. The tcR package was used for downstream repertoire analysis, and clonotypes were matched between fractions using CDR3 nucleotide sequence together with V segment. VDJmatch was used to annotate antigen specificity against VDJdb, with one amino acid substitution in CDR3 allowed. Each entry corresponds to one CDR3 protein sequence from reads that TCRdb reprocessed, and DNA is not given. The authors' filters were not applied to this entry. This sample's listing comprises 300,000 or so distinct CDR3 sequences. The ten largest make up around 4.3% of the sample.

A commercial ELISA kit detecting HCMV-specific IgG in serum was used to determine HCMV serostatus. Ficoll density gradient centrifugation was used to isolate peripheral blood mononuclear cells from blood. CDR1 and CDR2 were assigned from the germline V gene as ENHRY and SYGVKD. CDR3 length: 11 amino acids, cysteine to phenylalanine. No DNA accompanies this entry. What was sequenced was blood T cells: a sorted CD56 or NKG2C T cell subset, CD4+ or CD8+ T cells, or bulk PBMC T cells (not recorded which). The receptor chain draws on TRBV10-3 and TRBJ2-1; lacking DNA, the TRBD1 call made by TCRdb goes unchecked. This clonotype originated in a woman between 18 and 69 years old in good health. The CDR3 corresponds to CAISEGDEQFF.